A single sample gave rise to the 14 T cell receptor beta chains below, sequenced in a study of identical twins (dated by TCRdb to about 2016). Libraries were built with 5' RACE. Sequencing took place on an Illumina HiSeq 2000. TCRdb itself trimmed the public reads at Q25 with fastp, ran MiXCR and retained productive beta chains. Rows matching on CDR3 protein sequence are summarized as one entry with the most common DNA and genes. The sample records some 1,600,000 distinct CDR3 sequences, less than 40% of which are singletons. The top ten constitute 0.25% to 0.3% of the sample. Sequenced material: cord blood. All receptors derive from a newborn girl in good health.

The chain employs TRBV30 and TRBJ1-2; 7 bases agree with TRBD1. The CDR3 runs 15 residues. The trim removed 2 bases at V and 4 bases at J, leaving 10 bases unmatched. Looked up from germline, CDR1 is GTSNPN and CDR2 is SVGIG (reference sequence). The CDR3 nucleotides read TGTGCCTGGAGTCCAAATACAGGGGCGGGCTATGGCTACACCTTC. Residues: CAWSPNTGAGYGYTF.

The J gene is TRBJ2-1, the V gene TRBV20-1; 16 bases line up with TRBD2. V lost 5 bases to trimming and J lost 8 bases; unmatched junction nucleotides: 6. Germline V gene sequence: CDR1 DFQATT, CDR2 SNEGSKA (reference sequence). This CDR3 region has 15 residues. CDR3 nucleotide sequence: TGCAGTGCTCGCACCGGGACTAGCGGGAGGGATGAGCAGTTCTTC. Protein product: CSARTGTSGRDEQFF.

This clonotype has just a few counts. The rearrangement uses TRBV25-1 and TRBJ2-3; 11 bases agree with TRBD2. The CDR3 loop spans 17 amino acids. The germline V gene has CDR1 MGHDK and CDR2 SYGVNS. Trimming cost V 0 bases and J 4 bases; bases outside gene matches: 6. CDR3 DNA: TGTGCCAGCAGTGAATATATTACTAGCGGGAGCCCAGATACGCAGTATTTT. Amino acid sequence: CASSEYITSGSPDTQYF.

This clonotype showed up just a few times. This rearrangement joins TRBV7-2 to TRBJ1-6, with TRBD1 as a possible D gene (6 bases). The CDR3 covers 15 residues. CDR1 SGHTA and CDR2 FQGNSA come from the germline V gene. V lost 4 bases to trimming and J lost 3 bases, with 10 bases between them. The CDR3 sequence: CASSSAGVYNSPLHF. Here the CDR3 DNA reads TGTGCCAGCAGCTCTGCAGGGGTCTATAATTCACCCCTCCACTTT.

A word on this clonotype: A junction end diverges from the germline sequence, so it may reflect a read error. The chain combines TRBV3-1 with TRBJ2-1; D not resolved. The CDR3 extends over 15 amino acids. Per the germline V gene, CDR1 is LGHDT and CDR2 is YNNKEL (reference sequence). The CDR3 region is CASSQVLLTYSEQFF. Here the CDR3 DNA reads TGTGCCAGCAGCCAAGTACTATTAACCTACAGTGAGCAGTTCTTC.

The J gene is TRBJ2-3, the V gene TRBV28, with D tentatively TRBD1 or TRBD2 (5 bases each). V lost 4 bases and J 0 bases, leaving 17 bases between the germline ends. Germline lookup yields CDR1 MDHEN and CDR2 SYDVKM. This CDR3 is 17 amino acids long. CDR3 sequence: CASSWTDQGASTDTQYF. The CDR3 DNA follows: TGTGCCAGCAGTTGGACCGATCAGGGAGCTAGCACAGATACGCAGTATTTT.

The table lists this clonotype with a few counts. Here the CDR3 reads CASSQDSARDGYTF. CDR3 DNA: TGTGCCAGCAGCCAAGACTCGGCTAGGGATGGCTACACCTTC. This chain uses TRBV3-1 with TRBJ1-2; D gene unclear. The V end lost 0 bases, the J end lost 6 bases, and 11 bases lay between the germline ends. The CDR3 consists of 14 residues. CDR1 LGHDT and CDR2 YNNKEL come from the germline V gene (reference sequence).

This clonotype has just a few counts. This sequence joins TRBV15 and TRBJ2-3, with a weak D call TRBD2 (5 bases). Trimming removed 1 base from V and 3 bases from J, with 8 bases in between. The CDR3 covers 14 residues. Germline CDR1 reads LNHNV; CDR2 reads YYDKDF (reference sequence). CDR3 sequence: CATSRGTSTDTQYF. CDR3 coding DNA: TGTGCCACCAGCAGAGGGACTTCTACAGATACGCAGTATTTT.

The gene calls are TRBV30 and TRBJ1-4; the match to TRBD1 covers 7 bases. Trimming at V came to 0 bases and at J to 8 bases, leaving 6 bases not matched to a gene. CDR1 is GTSNPN, CDR2 SVGIG, per germline (reference sequence). The CDR3 is made up of 14 amino acids. CDR3 DNA: TGTGCCTGGAGTGTCGACAGGGAGGGGGAAAAACTGTTTTTT. Protein: CAWSVDREGEKLFF.

The chain joins TRBV6-2 or TRBV6-3 to TRBJ1-2; 9 bases agree with TRBD1. V trimming: 2 bases; J trimming: 2 bases; junction bases outside the gene matches: 15. Germline lookup yields CDR1 MNHEY and CDR2 SVGEGT. The length of the CDR3 is 19 residues. CDR3 residues: CASSYRTARTGEQNYGYTF. The DNA for the CDR3 is TGTGCCAGCAGTTACCGCACCGCTCGGACAGGGGAACAGAACTATGGCTACACCTTC.

The V and J genes are TRBV6-1 and TRBJ2-3; 10 nucleotides line up with TRBD2. V shed 3 bases, J shed 4 bases, and the junction held 4 bases outside the gene matches. This CDR3 is built from 15 residues. Looked up from germline, CDR1 is MNHNS and CDR2 is SASEGT. CDR3 bases: TGTGCCAGCAGTGACCAAGCGGGAGGGGCAGATACGCAGTATTTT. This encodes CASSDQAGGADTQYF.

The CDR3 coding sequence is TGTGCCAGCCAAAGTCGGCGGGTAAACACTGAAGCTTTCTTT. Encoded protein: CASQSRRVNTEAFF. This chain connects TRBV7-2 to TRBJ1-1; no clear D. This CDR3 is 14 amino acids long. The germline V gene has CDR1 SGHTA and CDR2 FQGNSA. Trimming pared 8 bases from V and 2 bases from J, leaving 15 bases between.

In this sample, this clonotype turned up a few times. The rearrangement links TRBV29-1 to TRBJ1-1; no firm D call. The CDR3 consists of 11 residues. Germline loops: CDR1 SQVTM, CDR2 ANQGSEA. V lost 4 bases to trimming and J lost 4 bases, with 7 bases between them. CDR3 sequence (DNA): TGCAGCGTTGCACAGTTCACTGAAGCTTTCTTT. Translated, it gives CSVAQFTEAFF.

The sample holds a few counts of this clonotype. The chain recombines TRBV20-1 with TRBJ2-1, with 10 bases that match TRBD2. This CDR3 contains 16 residues. Germline assignment: CDR1 DFQATT and CDR2 SNEGSKA (reference sequence). Trimming removed 1 base from V and 2 bases from J; junction bases left unmatched: 5. CDR3 DNA: TGCAGTGCTAGAGGGACAGCGGGAGGGCCCTACAATGAGCAGTTCTTC. Its protein product is CSARGTAGGPYNEQFF.